This TCR beta chain was profiled in a study of shared clonotypes between healthy human individuals. Overall study findings and caveats: Clonotype sharing among donors was thought likely to change with sequencing depth. Estimated clonotype richness was generally higher in naive than memory subsets. Non-shared clonotypes had lower generation probabilities than those shared by all four donors.

Only one count was recorded for this clone. Its target is unknown. Genomic DNA of each subset was evenly split across several immunoSEQ plates. The repertoire was sequenced with immunoSEQ multiplex PCR; TCRdb's copy has only in-frame clones and lacks some. The profile shows about 1.5 million clones, about 96% of them singletons. This CDR3 is built from 15 residues. In germline, CDR1 is SGDLS, CDR2 YYNGEE. The J segment lost 7 bases and the V segment lost 0 bases, leaving 5 bases of the junction unmatched. The source is a man aged 25-45 years in good health. Sequencing used naive CD4+ T cells sorted from blood. Subset described: CD45RA+ positively selected. This chain connects TRBV9 to TRBJ2-1; 9 nucleotides align to TRBD2. In DNA, the CDR3 is TGTGCCAGCAGCGTAGCTCCCGGACTAGCGAATGAGCAGTTCTTC. It codes for CASSVAPGLANEQFF.